The 11 T cell receptor beta chains given below trace back to one sample, sequenced in a study of breast tumors, draining lymph nodes, adjacent tissues listed by TCRdb under 2016. Libraries were built with multiplex PCR. Sequencing used an Illumina HiSeq 2000. The public sequencing data were trimmed at Q25 with fastp and processed into clonotypes with MiXCR by TCRdb, which kept only in-frame beta chains. Merged by CDR3 protein, the rows form single entries marked with the most common genes and DNA. Recorded for this sample are around 70,000 distinct CDR3 sequences; 43% of them occurred a single time. Almost 8.5% of the sample lies in the top ten. Sequencing used breast tumor tissue. The receptors here all came from a female donor with breast cancer. Some clones in this sample may be carry-over from other donors' samples.

This clonotype is medium-sized by share. The rearrangement uses TRBV20-1 and TRBJ2-5, with D hard to call. The CDR3 spans 13 residues. The V gene's germline CDR1 is DFQATT and CDR2 SNEGSKA (reference sequence). Trimming removed 2 bases at V and 1 base at J, with 8 bases between. CDR3 nucleotide sequence: TGCAGTGCTAGACTGACGGGCCAAGAGACCCAGTACTTC. Protein: CSARLTGQETQYF.

This clonotype was observed many times. CDR3 sequence (DNA): TGCGCCAGCAGCTTGACCCCGAACACAGATACGCAGTATTTT. It translates to CASSLTPNTDTQYF. The gene calls are TRBV5-1 and TRBJ2-3; D is unclear. The CDR3 covers 14 residues. From germline, CDR1 is SGHRS and CDR2 YFSETQ. Trimming shortened V by 1 base and J by 2 bases, and 8 bases separated the two germline ends.

As for this clonotype: Being one base from a much bigger clone, this may be a read error. The genes are TRBV11-3 and TRBJ2-2; perhaps D is TRBD1 or TRBD2 (5 bases each). The germline V gene has CDR1 SGHNT and CDR2 YENEEA. This CDR3 has 15 residues. The CDR3 loop is CASSLGGSSTGELLF. CDR3 nucleotide sequence: TGTGCCAGCAGCTTAGGGGGGAGCAGCACCGGGGAGCTGCTTTTT.

There are many counts of this clonotype. The chain couples TRBV28 to TRBJ2-1; 7 bases are shared with TRBD2. The CDR3 is 17 residues long. V lost 3 bases to trimming and J lost 0 bases; unmatched junction nucleotides: 8. Germline V gene lookup returns CDR1 MDHEN and CDR2 SYDVKM. Here the CDR3 reads CASSFPSGKRSYNEQFF. As DNA, the CDR3 is TGTGCCAGCAGTTTTCCCAGCGGGAAACGCTCCTACAATGAGCAGTTCTTC.

This clonotype occurred many times. V gene TRBV7-6 combines with J gene TRBJ2-3; a possible D gene is TRBD1 (5 bases). The CDR3 totals 14 residues. Germline lookup yields CDR1 SGHVS and CDR2 FNYEAQ. Trimming took 2 bases from V and 0 from J, leaving 6 bases between them. The CDR3 DNA follows: TGTGCCAGCAGCTTAAGGGGTAGCACAGATACGCAGTATTTT. Translated, it gives CASSLRGSTDTQYF.

At least ten counts were recorded for this clonotype. A much larger clone is a single base away; this may be a read error. Without the conserved terminal phenylalanine or tryptophan, this CDR3 likely stems from a read error. The gene calls are TRBV19 and TRBJ2-5; 10 nucleotides agree with TRBD2. The germline gives CDR1 LNHDA, CDR2 SQIVND (reference sequence). Losses at the gene ends were 5 bases for V and 4 bases for J; bases not matched to a gene: 10. This CDR3 contains 16 residues. In nucleotides, the CDR3 is TGTGCCAGTAGTGCTAGCGGGGGCCTTAGAGGAGAGACCCAGTACTCC. Its translation is CASSASGGLRGETQYS.

With regard to this clonotype: The germline gene is not matched at one end of the junction; a read error may be the cause. V is TRBV13 and J is TRBJ2-5; 8 positions agree with TRBD1. The CDR3 has 13 amino acids. CDR1 and CDR2 (germline): PRHDT, FYEKMQ (reference sequence). The CDR3 DNA sequence: TGTGCCAGCAGCTTAGGGACAGGGGTCCCCTTGAACTTC. It yields the protein CASSLGTGVPLNF. The full variable domain, in which reference TRBV13 and TRBJ2-5 provide the parts outside the CDR3, is AAGVIQSPRHLIKEKRETATLKCYPIPRHDTVYWYQQGPGQDPQFLISFYEKMQSDKGSIPDRFSAQQFSDYHSELNMSSLELGDSALYFCASSLGTGVPLNFGPGTRLLVL.

The sample holds many counts of this clonotype. The chain recombines TRBV5-6 with TRBJ2-2; D is uncertain. The CDR3 has 19 residues. CDR1 is SGHDT, CDR2 YYEEEE, per germline. The V and J ends lost 1 base and 0 bases respectively, with 19 bases between them. CDR3: CASSLTGHLLVANTGELFF. In DNA form, the CDR3 reads TGTGCCAGCAGCTTGACTGGGCACCTTCTTGTCGCGAACACCGGGGAGCTGTTTTTT.

The J gene is TRBJ2-1, the V gene TRBV18, with TRBD1 matching 11 bases. Looked up from germline, CDR1 is KGHSH and CDR2 is LQKENI. V dropped 3 bases and J dropped 8; count of bases not matched to a gene: 6. The CDR3 totals 15 residues. DNA for the CDR3: TGTGCCAGCTCACCGGGGGACAGGGGGTTCGATGAGCAGTTCTTC. Residues: CASSPGDRGFDEQFF.

The V and J genes are TRBV10-2 and TRBJ2-1, with a possible D match to TRBD2 (5 bases). The length of the CDR3 is 10 residues. The germline V and J ends were trimmed by 11 bases and 8 bases, with 10 bases remaining between them. CDR1 is WSHSY and CDR2 is SAAADI in the germline V gene. The CDR3 here is CAVGGDEQFF. The CDR3 region has the DNA TGCGCCGTAGGAGGCGATGAGCAGTTCTTC.

CDR3 residues: CAAEGRYGTIYF. The CDR3 bases are TGTGCCGCAGAGGGGCGTTACGGCACCATATATTTT. The gene calls are TRBV2 and TRBJ1-3; the D gene is possibly TRBD1 (5 bases). The V end lost 11 bases, the J end lost 9 bases, and 17 bases lay between the germline ends. The CDR3 sequence is 12 residues long. Germline CDR1 SNHLY, CDR2 FYNNEI.